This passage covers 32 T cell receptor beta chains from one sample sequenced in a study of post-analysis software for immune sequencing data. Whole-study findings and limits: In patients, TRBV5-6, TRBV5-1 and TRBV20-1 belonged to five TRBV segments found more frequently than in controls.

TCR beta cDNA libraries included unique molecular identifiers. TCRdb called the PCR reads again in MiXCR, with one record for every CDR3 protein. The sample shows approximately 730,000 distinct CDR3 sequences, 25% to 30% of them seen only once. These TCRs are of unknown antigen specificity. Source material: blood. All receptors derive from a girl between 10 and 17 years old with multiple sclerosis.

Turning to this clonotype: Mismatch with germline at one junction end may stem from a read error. CDR3 DNA sequence: TGTGCCGGCAGCCCCGCTGCGGCCAAAAACATTCAGTACTTC. The encoded protein is CAGSPAAAKNIQYF. The rearrangement uses TRBV9 and TRBJ2-4, with unresolved D. CDR1 and CDR2 from the germline V gene are SGDLS and YYNGEE. The CDR3 has 14 amino acids.

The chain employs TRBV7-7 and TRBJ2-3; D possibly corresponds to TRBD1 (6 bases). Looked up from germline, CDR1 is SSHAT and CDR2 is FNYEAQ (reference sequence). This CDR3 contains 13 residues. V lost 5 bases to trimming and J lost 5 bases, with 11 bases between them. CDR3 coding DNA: TGTGCCAGCAGCACAGGGATTCGAGATACGCAGTATTTT. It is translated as CASSTGIRDTQYF.

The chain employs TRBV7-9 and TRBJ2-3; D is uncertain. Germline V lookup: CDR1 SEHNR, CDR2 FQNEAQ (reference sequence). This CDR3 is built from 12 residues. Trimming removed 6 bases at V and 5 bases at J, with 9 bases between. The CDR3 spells CASSHMEDTQYF. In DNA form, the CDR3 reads TGTGCCAGCAGTCATATGGAAGATACGCAGTATTTT. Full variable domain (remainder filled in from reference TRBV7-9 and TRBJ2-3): DTGVSQNPRHKITKRGQNVTFRCDPISEHNRLYWYRQTLGQGPEFLTYFQNEAQLEKSRLLSDRFSAERPKGSFSTLEIQRTEQGDSAMYLCASSHMEDTQYFGPGTRLTVL.

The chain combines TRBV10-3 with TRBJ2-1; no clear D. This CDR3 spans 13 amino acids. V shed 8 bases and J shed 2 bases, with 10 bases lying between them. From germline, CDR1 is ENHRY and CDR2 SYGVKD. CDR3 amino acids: CAIGTNTYNEQFF. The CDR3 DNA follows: TGTGCCATCGGTACGAACACCTACAATGAGCAGTTCTTC.

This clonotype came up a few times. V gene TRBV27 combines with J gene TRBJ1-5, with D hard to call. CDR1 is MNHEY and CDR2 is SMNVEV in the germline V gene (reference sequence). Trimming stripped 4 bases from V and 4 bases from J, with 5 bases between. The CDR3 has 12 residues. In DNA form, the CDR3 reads TGTGCCAGCAGTTCCTGGAATCAGCCCCAGCATTTT. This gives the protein CASSSWNQPQHF.

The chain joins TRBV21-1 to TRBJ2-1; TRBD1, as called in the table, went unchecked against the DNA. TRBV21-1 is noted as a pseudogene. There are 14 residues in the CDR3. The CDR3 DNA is TGTGCCAGCAGCAAAGCACTTGTAGACAGGGATGAGTTCTTC. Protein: CASSKALVDRDEFF.

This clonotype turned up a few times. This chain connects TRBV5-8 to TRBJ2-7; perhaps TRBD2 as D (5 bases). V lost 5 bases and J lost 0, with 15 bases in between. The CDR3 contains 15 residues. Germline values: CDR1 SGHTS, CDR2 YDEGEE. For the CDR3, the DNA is TGTGCCAGCAGTATGGGAAGGAGGAGCTCCTACGAGCAGTACTTC. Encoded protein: CASSMGRRSSYEQYF.

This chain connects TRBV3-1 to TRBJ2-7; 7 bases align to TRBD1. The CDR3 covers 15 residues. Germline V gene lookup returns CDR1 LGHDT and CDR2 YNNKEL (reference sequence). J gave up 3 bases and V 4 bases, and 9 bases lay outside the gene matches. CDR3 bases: TGTGCCAGCAGCCCACTCCGGGACAGCGTCTACGAGCAGTACTTC. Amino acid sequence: CASSPLRDSVYEQYF.

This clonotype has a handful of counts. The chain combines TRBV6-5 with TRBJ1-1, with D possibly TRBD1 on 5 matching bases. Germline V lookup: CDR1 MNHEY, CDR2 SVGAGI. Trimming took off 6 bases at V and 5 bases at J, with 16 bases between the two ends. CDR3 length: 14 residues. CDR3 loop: CASSIRGVGTEAFF. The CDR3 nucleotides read TGTGCCAGCAGCATTCGGGGCGTGGGGACTGAAGCTTTCTTT.

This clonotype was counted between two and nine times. The CDR3 is CASSLAGVGKLFF. CDR3 DNA sequence: TGCGCCAGCAGCTTGGCCGGGGTGGGAAAACTGTTTTTT. The genes are TRBV5-1 and TRBJ1-4; D uncertain. The CDR3 is made up of 13 amino acids. The V end lost 0 bases, the J end lost 10 bases, and 10 bases lay between the germline ends. Germline V gene data show CDR1 as SGHRS and CDR2 as YFSETQ.

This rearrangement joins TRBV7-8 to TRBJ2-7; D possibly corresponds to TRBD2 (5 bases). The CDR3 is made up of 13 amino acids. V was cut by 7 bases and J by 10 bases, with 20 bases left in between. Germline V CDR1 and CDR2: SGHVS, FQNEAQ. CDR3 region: CASTDLGPGFQYF. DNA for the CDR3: TGTGCCAGCACCGACCTCGGACCGGGGTTTCAGTACTTC.

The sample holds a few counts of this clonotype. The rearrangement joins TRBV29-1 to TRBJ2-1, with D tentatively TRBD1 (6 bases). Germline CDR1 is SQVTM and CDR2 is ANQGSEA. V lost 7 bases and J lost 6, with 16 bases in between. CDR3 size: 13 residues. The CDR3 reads CSATGWIRNEQFF. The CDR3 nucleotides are TGCAGCGCCACAGGGTGGATTCGCAATGAGCAGTTCTTC.

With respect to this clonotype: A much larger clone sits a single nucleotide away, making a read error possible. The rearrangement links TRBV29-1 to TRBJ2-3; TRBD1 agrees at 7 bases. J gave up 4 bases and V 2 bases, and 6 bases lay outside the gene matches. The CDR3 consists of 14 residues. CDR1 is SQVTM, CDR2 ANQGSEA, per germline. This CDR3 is CSVERQGRSDTQYF. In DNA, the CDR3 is TGCAGCGTTGAACGACAGGGTCGGTCAGATACGCAGTATTTT.

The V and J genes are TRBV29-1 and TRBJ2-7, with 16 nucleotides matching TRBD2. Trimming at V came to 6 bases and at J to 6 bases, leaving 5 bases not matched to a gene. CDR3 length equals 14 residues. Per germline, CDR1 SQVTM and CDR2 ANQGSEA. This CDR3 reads CSVLGLAGGSEQYF. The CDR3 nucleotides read TGCAGCGTCCTGGGACTAGCGGGAGGGAGCGAGCAGTACTTC.

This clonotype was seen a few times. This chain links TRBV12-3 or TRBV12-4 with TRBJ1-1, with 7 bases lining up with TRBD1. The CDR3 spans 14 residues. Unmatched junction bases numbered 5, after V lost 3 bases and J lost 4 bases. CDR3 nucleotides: TGTGCCAGCAGTTTGCAGGGGGGAAGCACTGAAGCTTTCTTT. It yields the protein CASSLQGGSTEAFF.

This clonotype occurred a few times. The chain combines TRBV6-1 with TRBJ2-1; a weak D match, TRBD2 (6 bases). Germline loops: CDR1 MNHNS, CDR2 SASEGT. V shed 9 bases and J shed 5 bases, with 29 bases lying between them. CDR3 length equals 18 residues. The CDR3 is CASTRRDSLLSQDNEQFF. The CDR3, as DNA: TGTGCCAGTACGCGGCGGGACTCCCTTCTTTCCCAGGACAATGAGCAGTTCTTC.

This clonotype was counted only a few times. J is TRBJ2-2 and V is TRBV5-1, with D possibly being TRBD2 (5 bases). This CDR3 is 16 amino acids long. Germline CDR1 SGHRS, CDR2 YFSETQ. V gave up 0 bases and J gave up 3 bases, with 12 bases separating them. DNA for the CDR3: TGCGCCAGCAGCTTGGCCTTAACCGGGGACACCGGGGAGCTGTTTTTT. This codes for CASSLALTGDTGELFF.

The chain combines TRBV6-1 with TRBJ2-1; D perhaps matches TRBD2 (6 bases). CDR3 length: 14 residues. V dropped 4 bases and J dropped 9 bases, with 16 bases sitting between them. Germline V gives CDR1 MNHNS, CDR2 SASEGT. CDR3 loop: CASSGTRRGTEQFF. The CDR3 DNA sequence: TGTGCCAGCAGTGGGACACGACGCGGGACTGAGCAGTTCTTC.

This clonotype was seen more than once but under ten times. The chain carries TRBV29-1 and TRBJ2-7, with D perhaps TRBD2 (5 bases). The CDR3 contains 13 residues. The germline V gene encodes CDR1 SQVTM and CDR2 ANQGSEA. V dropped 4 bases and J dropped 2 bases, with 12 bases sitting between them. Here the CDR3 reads CSVVRQEAYEQYF. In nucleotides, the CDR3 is TGCAGCGTTGTTCGGCAGGAGGCCTACGAGCAGTACTTC.

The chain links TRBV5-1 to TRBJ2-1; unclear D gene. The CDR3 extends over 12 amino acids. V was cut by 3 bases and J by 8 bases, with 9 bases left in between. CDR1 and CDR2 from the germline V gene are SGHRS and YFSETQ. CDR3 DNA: TGCGCCAGCAGCTCGAACCTGGATGAGCAGTTCTTC. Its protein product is CASSSNLDEQFF.

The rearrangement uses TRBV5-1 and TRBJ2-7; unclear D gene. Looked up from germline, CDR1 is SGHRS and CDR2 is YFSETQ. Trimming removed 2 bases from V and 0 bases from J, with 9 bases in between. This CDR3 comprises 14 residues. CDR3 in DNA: TGCGCCAGCAGCTTTGGGCAAGACTCCTACGAGCAGTACTTC. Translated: CASSFGQDSYEQYF. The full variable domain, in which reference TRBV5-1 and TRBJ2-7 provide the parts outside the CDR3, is KAGVTQTPRYLIKTRGQQVTLSCSPISGHRSVSWYQQTPGQGLQFLFEYFSETQRNKGNFPGRFSGRQFSNSRSEMNVSTLELGDSALYLCASSFGQDSYEQYFGPGTRLTVT.

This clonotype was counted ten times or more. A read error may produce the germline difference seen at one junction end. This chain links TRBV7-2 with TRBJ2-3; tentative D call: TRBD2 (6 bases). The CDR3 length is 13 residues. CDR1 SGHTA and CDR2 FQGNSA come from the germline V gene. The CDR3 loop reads CASSLGGADTQYF. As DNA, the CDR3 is TGCGCCAGCAGCTTGGGGGGAGCAGATACGCAGTATTTT.

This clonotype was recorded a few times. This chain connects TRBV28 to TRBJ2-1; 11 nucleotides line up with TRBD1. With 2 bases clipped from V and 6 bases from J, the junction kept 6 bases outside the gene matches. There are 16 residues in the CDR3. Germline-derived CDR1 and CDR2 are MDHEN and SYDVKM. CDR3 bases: TGTGCCAGCAGTTTACCCGGACAGGGGGCTCGCAATGAGCAGTTCTTC. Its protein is CASSLPGQGARNEQFF.

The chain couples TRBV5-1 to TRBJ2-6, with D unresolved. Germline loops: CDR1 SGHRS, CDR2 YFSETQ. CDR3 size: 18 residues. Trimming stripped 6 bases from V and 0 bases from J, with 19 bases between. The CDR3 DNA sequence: TGCGCCAGCAAAGCATCCGACATAACCGGCTCTGGGGCCAACGTCCTGACTTTC. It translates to CASKASDITGSGANVLTF.

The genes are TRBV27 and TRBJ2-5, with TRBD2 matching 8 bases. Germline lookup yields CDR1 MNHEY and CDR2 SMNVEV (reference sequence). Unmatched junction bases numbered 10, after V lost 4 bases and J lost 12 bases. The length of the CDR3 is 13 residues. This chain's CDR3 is CASSSPPGGKEYF. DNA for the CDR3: TGTGCCAGCAGTTCCCCCCCGGGGGGGAAGGAGTACTTC.

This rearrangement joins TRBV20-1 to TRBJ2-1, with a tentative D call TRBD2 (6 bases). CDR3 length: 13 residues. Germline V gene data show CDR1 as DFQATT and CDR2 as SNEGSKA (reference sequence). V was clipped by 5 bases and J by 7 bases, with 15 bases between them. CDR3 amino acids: CSALTRPGNEQFF. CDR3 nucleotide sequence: TGCAGTGCTTTGACTAGACCGGGGAATGAGCAGTTCTTC.

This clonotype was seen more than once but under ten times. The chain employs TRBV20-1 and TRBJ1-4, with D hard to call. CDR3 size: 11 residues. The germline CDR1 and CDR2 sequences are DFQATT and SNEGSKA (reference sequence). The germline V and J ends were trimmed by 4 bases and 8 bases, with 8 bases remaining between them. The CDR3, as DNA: TGCAGTGCTACCTTAGGCGAAAAACTGTTTTTT. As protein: CSATLGEKLFF.

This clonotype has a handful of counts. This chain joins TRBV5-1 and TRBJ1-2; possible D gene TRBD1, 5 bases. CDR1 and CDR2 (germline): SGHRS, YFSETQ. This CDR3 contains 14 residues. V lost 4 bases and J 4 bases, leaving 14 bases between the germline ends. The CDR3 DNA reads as TGCGCCAGCAGCGTTGGGACGGACTGCTATGGCTACACCTTC. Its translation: CASSVGTDCYGYTF.

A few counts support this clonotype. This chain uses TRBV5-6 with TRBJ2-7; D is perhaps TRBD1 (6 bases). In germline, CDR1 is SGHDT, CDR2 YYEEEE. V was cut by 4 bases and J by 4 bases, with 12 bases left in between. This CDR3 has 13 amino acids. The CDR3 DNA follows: TGTGCCAGCAGCCGACAGGACGGTTACGAGCAGTACTTC. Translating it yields CASSRQDGYEQYF.

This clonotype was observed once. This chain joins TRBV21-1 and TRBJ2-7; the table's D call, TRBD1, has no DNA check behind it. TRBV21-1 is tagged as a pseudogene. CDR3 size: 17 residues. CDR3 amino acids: CASSKNRGDRDFYEQYF. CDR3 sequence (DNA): TGTGCCAGCAGCAAAAATCGAGGGGACCGAGACTTCTACGAGCAGTACTTC.

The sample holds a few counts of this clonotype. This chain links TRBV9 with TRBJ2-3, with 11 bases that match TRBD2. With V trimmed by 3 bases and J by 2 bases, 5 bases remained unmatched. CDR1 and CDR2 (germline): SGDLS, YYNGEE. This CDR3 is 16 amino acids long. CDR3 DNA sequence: TGTGCCAGCAGCGCAGTGACTAGCGGGGCCACAGATACGCAGTATTTT. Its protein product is CASSAVTSGATDTQYF. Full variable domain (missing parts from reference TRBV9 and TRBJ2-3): DSGVTQTPKHLITATGQRVTLRCSPRSGDLSVYWYQQSLDQGLQFLIQYYNGEERAKGNILERFSAQQFPDLHSELNLSSLELGDSALYFCASSAVTSGATDTQYFGPGTRLTVL.

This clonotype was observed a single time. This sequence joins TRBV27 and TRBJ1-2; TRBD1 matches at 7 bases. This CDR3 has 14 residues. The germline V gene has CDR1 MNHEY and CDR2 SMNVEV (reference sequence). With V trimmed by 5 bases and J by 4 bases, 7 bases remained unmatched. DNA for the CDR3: TGTGCCAGCAGTGGGGCAGGGGGAGGCTATGGCTACACCTTC. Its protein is CASSGAGGGYGYTF.